This entry describes one T cell receptor beta chain. The antigen is not known. The CDR3 runs 16 residues. V lost 5 bases and J lost 7; bases outside the gene matches: 11. The germline V gene encodes CDR1 LNHDA and CDR2 SQIVND (reference sequence). These data belong to a study of cytomegalovirus exposure and HLA in healthy donors. Study-wide context: Clustering assigned 70% to 85% of the approximately 400 genotyped donors to the Caucasian-associated ancestry cluster. Study-level results: Accurate HLA-A and HLA-B prediction from TCR beta sequences was reported for most subjects. A later analysis found TCR association rates differed by HLA locus, highest for DRB1 and lowest for HLA-C. According to the study, 160 or so TCR beta chains were cytomegalovirus-associated.

It was with 60 Vbeta and 13 Jbeta primers that the PCR ran. Using immunoSEQ multiplex PCR, the repertoire was profiled, and TCRdb retains in-frame clones only, with some absent. The repertoire holds more than 150,000 clones, with roughly 82% as singletons. This chain links TRBV19 with TRBJ2-3; 11 bases align to TRBD2. Material: PBMCs. The TCR comes from a woman in her 50s in good health and CMV-seropositive. The DNA of the CDR3 is TGTGCCAGTAGTCCCCTTAGCGGGGGGGCCTGGAATACGCAGTATTTT. Its translation is CASSPLSGGAWNTQYF.